This T cell receptor beta chain appears in the sequencing data of a study of T cell changes during pregnancy in multiple sclerosis. With respect to this clone: This CDR3 is also generated by other DNA sequences in the sample.

With 0 bases removed from V and 7 bases from J, the gap between germline ends came to 19 bases. Germline values: CDR1 LGHNA, CDR2 YNFKEQ. The CDR3 is 17 amino acids. The protocol was immunoSEQ multiplex PCR, while the TCRdb copy is restricted to in-frame clones and leaves out a portion. The repertoire holds over 30,000 clones, with roughly 91% as singletons. Sequencing was performed on CD8+ T cells from peripheral blood mononuclear cells, taken in the second trimester of pregnancy. This TCR derives from a female donor in good health, enrolled as a control in a pregnancy study. The genes are TRBV4-2 and TRBJ2-1, with D perhaps TRBD2 (5 bases). The CDR3, as DNA: TGTGCCAGCAGCCAAGATCGGGGAGCACCGCCGAATAATGAGCAGTTCTTC. It translates to CASSQDRGAPPNNEQFF.